This T cell receptor beta chain is from a study of T cell changes during pregnancy in multiple sclerosis. Clones were read by immunoSEQ multiplex PCR, and TCRdb kept only the in-frame ones, dropping some. The profile shows some 60,000 clones, 90% to 95% of them singletons. CDR3 length: 15 residues. CDR1 is KGHSH and CDR2 is LQKENI in the germline V gene. The V gene lost 6 bases and the J gene lost 4 bases, with 18 bases spanning the gap. This clone showed up just once. V gene TRBV18 combines with J gene TRBJ1-1, with D perhaps TRBD1 (5 bases). This TCR came from a female donor with multiple sclerosis, enrolled in a pregnancy study. This material consisted of CD4+ T cells from peripheral blood mononuclear cells, taken before pregnancy. The CDR3, as DNA: TGTGCCAGCTCCCCGACAGAAGGGGCTCGCACTGAAGCTTTCTTT. The encoded protein is CASSPTEGARTEAFF.